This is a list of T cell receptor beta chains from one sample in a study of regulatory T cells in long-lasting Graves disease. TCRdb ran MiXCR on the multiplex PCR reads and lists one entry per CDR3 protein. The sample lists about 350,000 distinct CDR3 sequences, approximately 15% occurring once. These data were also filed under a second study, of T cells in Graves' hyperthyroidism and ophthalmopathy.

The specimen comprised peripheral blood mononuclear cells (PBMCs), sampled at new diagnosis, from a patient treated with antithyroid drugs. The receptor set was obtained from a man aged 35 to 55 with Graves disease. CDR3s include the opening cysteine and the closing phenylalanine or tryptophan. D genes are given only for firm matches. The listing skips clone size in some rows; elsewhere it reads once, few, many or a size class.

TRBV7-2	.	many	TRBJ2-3	TGTGCCAGCGGGCCCCTCCCCGATACGCAGTATTTT	CASGPLPDTQYF
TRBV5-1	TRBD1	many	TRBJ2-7	TGCGCCAGCAGCTTCGATCCAGGGGGTCTCAACGAGCAGTACTTC	CASSFDPGGLNEQYF
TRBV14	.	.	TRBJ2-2	TGTGCCAGCAGCCAAGCCCTAAGGGGGAACACCGGGGAGCTGTTTTTT	CASSQALRGNTGELFF
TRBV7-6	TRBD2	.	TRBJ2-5	TGTGCCAGCAGTGGGACTAGCAGCCAAGAGACCCAGTACTTC	CASSGTSSQETQYF
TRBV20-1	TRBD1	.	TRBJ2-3	TGCAGTGCTATCCGACAGGGCGGCGGCACAGATACGCAGTATTTT	CSAIRQGGGTDTQYF
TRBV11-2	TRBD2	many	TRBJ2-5	TGTGCCAGCACCCCCAGCGGGGGGGGCCTCGAGACCCAGTACTTC	CASTPSGGGLETQYF
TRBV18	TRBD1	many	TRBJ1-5	TGTGCCAGCTCAGCCGGGACAGGGCGCAATCAGCCCCAGCATTTT	CASSAGTGRNQPQHF
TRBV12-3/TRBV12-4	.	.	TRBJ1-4	TGTGCCAGCAGCCCAGGGGACGGGAGGGATGAAAAACTGTTTTTT	CASSPGDGRDEKLFF
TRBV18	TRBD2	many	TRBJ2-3	TGTGCCAGCTCACCAAGGACAGCGGGAGGTGATACGCAGTATTTT	CASSPRTAGGDTQYF
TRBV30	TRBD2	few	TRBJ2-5	TGTGCCTGGAGTGCCATCATTCTAGCGGGGGCCTCTCCCCAGTACTTC	CAWSAIILAGASPQYF
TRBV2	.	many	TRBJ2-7	TGTGCCAGCAGTTTGAGCTGGGAGCAGTACTTC	CASSLSWEQYF
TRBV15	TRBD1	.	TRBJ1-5	TGTGCCACCAGCAGCGAGGACAGGGGTAGTGGCAATCAGCCCCAGCATTTT	CATSSEDRGSGNQPQHF
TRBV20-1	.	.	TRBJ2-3	TGCAGTGCTAGAGGGTGGGGTTCAGGAGCAGATACGCAGTATTTT	CSARGWGSGADTQYF
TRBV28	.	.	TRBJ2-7	TGTGCCAGCAGTGACTCGGGGGGCAGGGACGAGCAGTACTTC	CASSDSGGRDEQYF
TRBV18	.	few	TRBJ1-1	TGTGCCAGCTCATTGAAGACGGGATTCACTGAAGCTTTCTTT	CASSLKTGFTEAFF
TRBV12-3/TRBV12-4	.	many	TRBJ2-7	TGTGCCAGCAGTGAGGGGCAGTACTCCTACGAGCAGTACTTC	CASSEGQYSYEQYF
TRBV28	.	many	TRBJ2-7	TGTGCCAGCAGTTTGTATACCTACGAGCAGTACTTC	CASSLYTYEQYF
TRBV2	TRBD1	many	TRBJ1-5	TGTGCCAGCTCCCCCGGGACAGGGGCCAATCAGCCCCAGCATTTT	CASSPGTGANQPQHF
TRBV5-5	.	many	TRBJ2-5	TGTGCCAGCAGCGTAGCGTCGGTTGGAGAGACCCAGTACTTC	CASSVASVGETQYF
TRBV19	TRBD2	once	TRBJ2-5	TGTGCCAGTAGTACGCCTCTAGCGGGGTGGGAGACCCAGTACTTC	CASSTPLAGWETQYF
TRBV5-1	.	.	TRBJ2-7	TGCGCCAGCAGCCAACGTCAGGACTCCTACGAGCAGTACTTC	CASSQRQDSYEQYF
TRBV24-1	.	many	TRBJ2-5	TGTGCCACCAGTGAGTCCAGGGTTGGGGACTTC	CATSESRVGDF
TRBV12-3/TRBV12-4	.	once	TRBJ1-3	TGTGCCAGCAGTTTGTGGGGGGTAGGTGGAAACACCATATATTTT	CASSLWGVGGNTIYF
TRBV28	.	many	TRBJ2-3	TGTGCCAGCAGTTATACCTTTCTTGGGTCCGGAGATACGCAGTATTTT	CASSYTFLGSGDTQYF
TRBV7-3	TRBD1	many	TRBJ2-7	TGTGCCAGCAGCCCGACAGGGAAGGAGCAGTACTTC	CASSPTGKEQYF
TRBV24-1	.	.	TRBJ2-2	TGTGCCACCCGGACTCATAACACCGGGGAGCTGTTTTTT	CATRTHNTGELFF
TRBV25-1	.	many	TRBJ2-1	TGTGCCAGCAGACAGGGTGGGCGTGAGCAGTTCTTC	CASRQGGREQFF
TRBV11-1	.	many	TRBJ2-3	TGTGCCAGCAGCTTTCCAGGGGCCACACGGAGGACAGATACGCAGTATTTT	CASSFPGATRRTDTQYF
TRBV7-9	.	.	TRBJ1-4	TGTGCCAGCAGGGGCGGTTCTGCGGCGGCTAATGAAAAACTGTTTTTT	CASRGGSAAANEKLFF
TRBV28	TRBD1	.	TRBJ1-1	TGTGCCAGCAGTTCGACAGGGTTGACTTTCTTT	CASSSTGLTFF
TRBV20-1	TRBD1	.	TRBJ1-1	TGCAGTGCTAGATCGGGCAGGGGGGTATCGAGCACTGAAGCTTTCTTT	CSARSGRGVSSTEAFF
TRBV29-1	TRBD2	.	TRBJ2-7	TGCAGCGCCGGGGCCCCTAGCGGGGGGGCTTCCTACGAGCAGTACTTC	CSAGAPSGGASYEQYF
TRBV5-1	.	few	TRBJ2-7	TGCGCCAGCAGCACAGAAAGTTACGAGCAGTACTTC	CASSTESYEQYF
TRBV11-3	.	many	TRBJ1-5	TGTGCCAGCAGCCCGTCCGTCAATCAGCCCCAGCATTTT	CASSPSVNQPQHF
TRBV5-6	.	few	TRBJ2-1	TGTGCCAGCCAGGTTCGGGACCTACCCTACAATGAGCAGTTCTTC	CASQVRDLPYNEQFF
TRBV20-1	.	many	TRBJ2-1	TGCAGTGCTAGCGATGGACAGTGGAGCTCCTACAATGAGCAGTTCTTC	CSASDGQWSSYNEQFF
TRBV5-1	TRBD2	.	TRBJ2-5	TGCGCCAGCATCGACCCGAGCGGGGGGGGAGAGACCCAGTACTTC	CASIDPSGGGETQYF
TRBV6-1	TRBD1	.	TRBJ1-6	TGTGCCAGCAGTCCCGGGACAGAAACGAATTCACCCCTCCACTTT	CASSPGTETNSPLHF
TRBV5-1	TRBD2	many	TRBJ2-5	TGCGCCAGCAGCACCGGGACTAGCGGGGGGGTAAGCGGGGAGACCCAGTACTTC	CASSTGTSGGVSGETQYF
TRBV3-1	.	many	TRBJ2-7	TGTGCCAGCAGCCAAGCTCTCCGGTTCGAGCAGTACTTC	CASSQALRFEQYF
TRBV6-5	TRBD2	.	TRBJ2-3	TGTGCCAGCAGTTCCGGGACTCGTAGCGGGGGTGGGGATACGCAGTATTTT	CASSSGTRSGGGDTQYF
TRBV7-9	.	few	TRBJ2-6	TGTGCCAGCACCCCCTTGCGGGGTACTGGGGCCAACGTCCTGACTTTC	CASTPLRGTGANVLTF